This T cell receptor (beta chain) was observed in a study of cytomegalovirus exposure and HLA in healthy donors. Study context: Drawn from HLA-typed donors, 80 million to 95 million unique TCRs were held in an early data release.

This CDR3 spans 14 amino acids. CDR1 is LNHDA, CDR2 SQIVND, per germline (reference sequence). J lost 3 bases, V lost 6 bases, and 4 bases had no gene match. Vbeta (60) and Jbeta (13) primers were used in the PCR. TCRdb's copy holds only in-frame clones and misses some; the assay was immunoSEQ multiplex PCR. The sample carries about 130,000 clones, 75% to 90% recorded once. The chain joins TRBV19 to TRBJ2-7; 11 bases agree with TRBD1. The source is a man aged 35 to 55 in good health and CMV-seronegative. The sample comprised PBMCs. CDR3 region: CASRRGQGVYEQYF. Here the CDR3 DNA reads TGTGCCAGTAGGAGGGGACAGGGGGTCTACGAGCAGTACTTC.